One sample yielded the 11 T cell receptor beta chains listed below, sequenced in a study of T cells in Graves' hyperthyroidism and ophthalmopathy. RNA transcripts provided the source from which TCR beta CDR3 regions were amplified. The HTBI primer set was used in a first-round RT-PCR of the TCR CDR3. TCRdb analysed the multiplex PCR reads with MiXCR anew, one entry per CDR3 protein. The table lists fewer than 750,000 distinct CDR3 sequences, about 14% of them singletons. Sequencing used blood. These receptors were taken from a woman aged 50 to 60 with Graves' ophthalmopathy.

A few counts support this clonotype. This chain uses TRBV19 with TRBJ1-3; D unclear. Trimming took 5 bases from V and 1 from J, leaving 9 bases between them. This CDR3 has 14 residues. From germline, CDR1 is LNHDA and CDR2 SQIVND (reference sequence). CDR3 amino acids: CASSAQTSGNTIYF. In DNA form, the CDR3 reads TGTGCCAGTAGTGCGCAGACTTCTGGAAACACCATATATTTT.

This clonotype has just a few counts. This may arise from a read error, as a much more abundant clone is one base away. The V call is TRBV2, the J call TRBJ2-3; D might be TRBD1 (5 bases). V was trimmed by 8 bases and J by 2 bases, leaving 14 bases between them. The CDR3 contains 14 residues. The germline gives CDR1 SNHLY, CDR2 FYNNEI. The CDR3 coding sequence is TGTGCCAGCCTCAGGGCTAGGGACACAGATACGCAGTATTTT. Its protein product is CASLRARDTDTQYF.

This clonotype was counted a few times. The chain couples TRBV5-1 to TRBJ1-6, with unresolved D. Germline lookup yields CDR1 SGHRS and CDR2 YFSETQ. V lost 2 bases to trimming and J lost 7 bases, with 4 bases between them. This CDR3 contains 12 residues. Written as DNA, the CDR3 is TGCGCCAGCAGCTTTATGAATTCACCCCTCCACTTT. Its translation is CASSFMNSPLHF. The complete variable domain, with remaining parts taken from reference TRBV5-1 and TRBJ1-6, reads KAGVTQTPRYLIKTRGQQVTLSCSPISGHRSVSWYQQTPGQGLQFLFEYFSETQRNKGNFPGRFSGRQFSNSRSEMNVSTLELGDSALYLCASSFMNSPLHFGNGTRLTVT.

This clonotype was counted ten times or more. The DNA for the CDR3 is TGCAGTGCTAGATGGTTGGGGGGAGCAAGCGAGACCCAGTACTTC. Amino acid sequence: CSARWLGGASETQYF. The J gene is TRBJ2-5, the V gene TRBV20-1; a weak D match, TRBD2 (6 bases). The CDR3 has 15 amino acids. Germline CDR1 is DFQATT and CDR2 is SNEGSKA (reference sequence). The germline V and J ends were trimmed by 2 bases and 5 bases, with 18 bases remaining between them.

In this sample, this clonotype turned up a few times. The chain is built from TRBV7-2 and TRBJ2-2; D is unclear. V was clipped by 5 bases and J by 6 bases, with 13 bases between them. The CDR3 has 14 amino acids. Germline assignment: CDR1 SGHTA and CDR2 FQGNSA. This chain's CDR3 is CASSLIGVPGELFF. The CDR3 nucleotides are TGTGCCAGCAGCCTAATTGGTGTCCCCGGGGAGCTGTTTTTT.

This clonotype was seen many times. V and J are TRBV5-1 and TRBJ1-5, with TRBD1 matching over 7 bases. This CDR3 contains 14 residues. J was trimmed by 6 bases and V by 2 bases; bases with no gene match: 5. The germline gives CDR1 SGHRS, CDR2 YFSETQ. Here the CDR3 DNA reads TGCGCCAGCAGCTTTTCAGGGGGTAGTCAGCCCCAGCATTTT. As protein: CASSFSGGSQPQHF.

This clonotype was counted many times. The rearrangement uses TRBV27 and TRBJ2-7; tentative D call: TRBD2 (5 bases). V was clipped by 6 bases and J by 5 bases, with 11 bases between them. Germline CDR1 reads MNHEY; CDR2 reads SMNVEV (reference sequence). The CDR3 contains 12 residues. CDR3: CASRGQLDEQYF. CDR3 DNA: TGTGCCAGCAGGGGCCAACTAGACGAGCAGTACTTC.

This clonotype was observed a handful of times. The chain is built from TRBV6-4 and TRBJ2-3; TRBD1 agrees at 7 bases. Germline V gene data show CDR1 as MRHNA and CDR2 as SNTAGT. The CDR3 has 14 amino acids. With V trimmed by 5 bases and J by 5 bases, 7 bases remained unmatched. The CDR3 DNA reads as TGTGCCAGCAGTAGAGACAGGGCCGAAGATACGCAGTATTTT. Translation gives CASSRDRAEDTQYF.

This clonotype was recorded at least ten times. This rearrangement joins TRBV2 to TRBJ2-7; 11 nucleotides agree with TRBD2. CDR3 size: 16 residues. With 9 bases clipped from V and 2 bases from J, the junction kept 12 bases outside the gene matches. Germline V gives CDR1 SNHLY, CDR2 FYNNEI. CDR3 in DNA: TGTGCCAGTGGGACGGGACTAGCGGCGTTGGCCTACGAGCAGTACTTC. Translating it yields CASGTGLAALAYEQYF.

This clonotype was detected only a few times. The chain recombines TRBV6-1 with TRBJ2-7, with 13 bases identical to TRBD2. The CDR3 is 23 residues long. Unmatched junction bases numbered 20, after V lost 0 bases and J lost 0 bases. Germline values: CDR1 MNHNS, CDR2 SASEGT. The CDR3 reads CASSEAWTPQPTSGRASSYEQYF. The CDR3 DNA is TGTGCCAGCAGTGAAGCGTGGACACCTCAACCCACTAGCGGGAGGGCCAGCTCCTACGAGCAGTACTTC.

This clonotype was seen only once. The V call is TRBV20-1, the J call TRBJ2-4; TRBD2 aligns across 11 bases. CDR3 size: 15 residues. The germline CDR1 and CDR2 sequences are DFQATT and SNEGSKA (reference sequence). V gave up 1 base and J gave up 5 bases; unmatched junction bases: 4. This chain's CDR3 is CSARALGLAENIQYF. CDR3 in DNA: TGCAGTGCTAGAGCACTGGGACTAGCGGAAAACATTCAGTACTTC.